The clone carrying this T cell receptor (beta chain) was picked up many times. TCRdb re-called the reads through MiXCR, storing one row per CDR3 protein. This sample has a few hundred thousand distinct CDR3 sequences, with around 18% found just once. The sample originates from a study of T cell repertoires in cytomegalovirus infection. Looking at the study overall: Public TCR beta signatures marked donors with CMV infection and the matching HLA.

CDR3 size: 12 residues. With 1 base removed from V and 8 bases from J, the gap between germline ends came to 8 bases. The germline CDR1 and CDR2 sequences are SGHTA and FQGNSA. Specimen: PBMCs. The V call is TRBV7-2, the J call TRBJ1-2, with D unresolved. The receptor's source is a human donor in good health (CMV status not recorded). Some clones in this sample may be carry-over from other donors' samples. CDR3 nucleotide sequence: TGTGCCAGCAGCTTAGGCTTCTTGGGCTACACCTTC. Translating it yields CASSLGFLGYTF.